This is a list of T cell receptor beta chains from one sample in a study of T cell responses to AZD1222 COVID-19 vaccine. Profiled with immunoSEQ multiplex PCR; TCRdb holds only in-frame clones, not every one. This table holds 120,000 or so clones, roughly 89% found once. The material was peripheral blood, obtained 28 days after the second AZD1222 dose. The receptor set was obtained from an adult who received the AZD1222 COVID-19 vaccine. The CDR3 runs from the conserved cysteine through the conserved F or W. Each record gives: CDR3 protein, J gene, V gene.

CDR3aa: CASSWAGQTYGYTF; j_gene: TRBJ1-2; v_gene: TRBV5-6
CDR3aa: CASSLGGGAGPEAFF; j_gene: TRBJ1-1; v_gene: TRBV5-6
CDR3aa: CASSQVRFGRGTYEQYF; j_gene: TRBJ2-7; v_gene: TRBV4-1
CDR3aa: CASSLRGLDTIYF; j_gene: TRBJ1-3; v_gene: TRBV5-4
CDR3aa: CASRNVGGAGTGELFF; j_gene: TRBJ2-2; v_gene: TRBV7-8
CDR3aa: CASSWDGPYEQYF; j_gene: TRBJ2-7; v_gene: TRBV5-6
CDR3aa: CASSQERVSYEQYF; j_gene: TRBJ2-7; v_gene: TRBV4-2
CDR3aa: CASSRAAGPNYGYTF; j_gene: TRBJ1-2; v_gene: TRBV5-4
CDR3aa: CASSQVQVVRKSPLHF; j_gene: TRBJ1-6; v_gene: TRBV4-1
CDR3aa: CASSQSWAPGETQYF; j_gene: TRBJ2-5; v_gene: TRBV3-1/TRBV3-2
CDR3aa: CSVETRQEETQYF; j_gene: TRBJ2-5; v_gene: TRBV29-1
CDR3aa: CAWSPLMNTGELFF; j_gene: TRBJ2-2; v_gene: TRBV30
CDR3aa: CAISFGTQNTEAFF; j_gene: TRBJ1-1; v_gene: TRBV10-3
CDR3aa: CASSSAPGATYNEQFF; j_gene: TRBJ2-1; v_gene: TRBV5-4
CDR3aa: CASSGFPQETQYF; j_gene: TRBJ2-5; v_gene: TRBV2
CDR3aa: CASSLASGSSYEQYF; j_gene: TRBJ2-7; v_gene: TRBV5-1
CDR3aa: CASSFIAGSGTGELFF; j_gene: TRBJ2-2; v_gene: TRBV27
CDR3aa: CAWSKADARNSPLHF; j_gene: TRBJ1-6; v_gene: TRBV30
CDR3aa: CASSFWGQGNEQFF; j_gene: TRBJ2-1; v_gene: TRBV5-5
CDR3aa: CASRSLLLAGVDEQYF; j_gene: TRBJ2-7; v_gene: TRBV12-2
CDR3aa: CASSRNRDTEAFF; j_gene: TRBJ1-1; v_gene: TRBV6-5
CDR3aa: CASRWGSQPQHF; j_gene: TRBJ1-5; v_gene: TRBV12-3/TRBV12-4
CDR3aa: CASSQTGPGRTLHF; j_gene: TRBJ1-6; v_gene: TRBV28
CDR3aa: CASRAGGAGTDTQYF; j_gene: TRBJ2-3; v_gene: TRBV4-2
CDR3aa: CASSTGGITDTQYF; j_gene: TRBJ2-3; v_gene: TRBV18
CDR3aa: CASGPGGSSDLSSYNEQFF; j_gene: TRBJ2-1; v_gene: TRBV5-1
CDR3aa: CAWSSRPYRLLTGNTIYF; j_gene: TRBJ1-3; v_gene: TRBV30
CDR3aa: CASSENLGYEQYF; j_gene: TRBJ2-7; v_gene: TRBV19
CDR3aa: CASRWDGAYEQYF; j_gene: TRBJ2-7; v_gene: TRBV28
CDR3aa: CASSRRGRLSSYTF; j_gene: TRBJ1-2; v_gene: TRBV2
CDR3aa: CSVEKPGTSVSSTDTQYF; j_gene: TRBJ2-3; v_gene: TRBV29-1
CDR3aa: CASSLESVNEKLFF; j_gene: TRBJ1-4; v_gene: TRBV11-2
CDR3aa: CASRGLLGGTEAFF; j_gene: TRBJ1-1; v_gene: TRBV2
CDR3aa: CASSPPGSYEQYF; j_gene: TRBJ2-7; v_gene: TRBV18
CDR3aa: CASSLVGGRGQETQYF; j_gene: TRBJ2-5; v_gene: TRBV7-2
CDR3aa: CASSEGQTTDTQYF; j_gene: TRBJ2-3; v_gene: TRBV6-1